A single sample gave rise to the 2 T cell receptor beta chains below, sequenced in a study of T-cell reconstitution after alpha-beta-depleted transplantation in children. Unique molecular identifiers were used in preparing the TCRbeta library. TCRdb re-analysed the PCR reads in MiXCR, keeping a single row per CDR3 protein. The table records approximately 800,000 distinct CDR3 sequences, approximately 15% of them present only once. The sample here was PBMCs, mostly from graft donor cells, taken 360 days after TCRalphabeta/CD19-depleted stem cell transplant. The receptors come from a male patient aged 10-17 years who had a stem cell transplant for acute lymphoblastic leukemia, so the T cells may come from the graft donor.

A few counts support this clonotype. The V and J genes are TRBV29-1 and TRBJ2-1, with D unclear. The germline gives CDR1 SQVTM, CDR2 ANQGSEA. V dropped 4 bases and J dropped 0 bases, with 10 bases sitting between them. The CDR3 consists of 14 residues. CDR3 coding DNA: TGCAGCGTTGTGGATTCGAGCTCCTACAATGAGCAGTTCTTC. This sequence encodes CSVVDSSSYNEQFF.

This clonotype was counted only a few times. The rearrangement links TRBV7-9 to TRBJ2-5; D is ambiguous. Looked up from germline, CDR1 is SEHNR and CDR2 is FQNEAQ (reference sequence). The V end lost 7 bases, the J end lost 2 bases, and 11 bases lay between the germline ends. The length of the CDR3 is 13 residues. Here the CDR3 DNA reads TGTGCCAGCAAATTGACAAATCAAGAGACCCAGTACTTC. It is translated as CASKLTNQETQYF. The variable domain in full, with the rest retrieved from reference TRBV7-9 and TRBJ2-5, is DTGVSQNPRHKITKRGQNVTFRCDPISEHNRLYWYRQTLGQGPEFLTYFQNEAQLEKSRLLSDRFSAERPKGSFSTLEIQRTEQGDSAMYLCASKLTNQETQYFGPGTRLLVL.